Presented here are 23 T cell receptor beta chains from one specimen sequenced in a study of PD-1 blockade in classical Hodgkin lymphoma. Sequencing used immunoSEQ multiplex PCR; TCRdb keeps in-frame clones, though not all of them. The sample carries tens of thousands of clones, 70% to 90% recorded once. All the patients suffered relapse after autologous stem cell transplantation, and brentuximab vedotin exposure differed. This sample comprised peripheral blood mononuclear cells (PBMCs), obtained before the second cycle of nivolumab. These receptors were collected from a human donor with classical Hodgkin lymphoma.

The CDR3 reads CASGGVVGYEQYF. DNA of the CDR3: TGTGCCAGCGGCGGGGTGGTGGGCTACGAGCAGTACTTC. This sequence joins TRBV18 and TRBJ2-7, with TRBD2 as a possible D gene (6 bases). The germline V and J ends were trimmed by 8 bases and 3 bases, with 14 bases remaining between them. From germline, CDR1 is KGHSH and CDR2 LQKENI. This CDR3 has 13 residues.

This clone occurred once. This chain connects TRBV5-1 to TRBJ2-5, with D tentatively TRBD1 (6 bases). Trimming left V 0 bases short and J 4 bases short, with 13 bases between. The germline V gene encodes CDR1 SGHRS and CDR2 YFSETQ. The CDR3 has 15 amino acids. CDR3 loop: CASSLEGRGGETQYF. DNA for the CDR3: TGCGCCAGCAGCTTGGAGGGCAGGGGCGGAGAGACCCAGTACTTC.

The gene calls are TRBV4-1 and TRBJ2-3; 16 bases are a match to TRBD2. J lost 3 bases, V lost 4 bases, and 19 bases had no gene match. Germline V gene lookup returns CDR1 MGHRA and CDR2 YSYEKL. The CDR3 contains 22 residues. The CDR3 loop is CASSLTAPGGTSGGGGTDTQYF. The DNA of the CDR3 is TGCGCCAGCAGCCTCACAGCCCCCGGGGGGACTAGCGGGGGGGGCGGTACAGATACGCAGTATTTT.

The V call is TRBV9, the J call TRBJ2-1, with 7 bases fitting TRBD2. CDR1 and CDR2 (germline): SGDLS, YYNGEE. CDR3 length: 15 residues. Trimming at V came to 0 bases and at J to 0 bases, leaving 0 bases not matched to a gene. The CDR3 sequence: CASSVGTSSYNEQFF. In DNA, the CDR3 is TGTGCCAGCAGCGTAGGGACTAGCTCCTACAATGAGCAGTTCTTC.

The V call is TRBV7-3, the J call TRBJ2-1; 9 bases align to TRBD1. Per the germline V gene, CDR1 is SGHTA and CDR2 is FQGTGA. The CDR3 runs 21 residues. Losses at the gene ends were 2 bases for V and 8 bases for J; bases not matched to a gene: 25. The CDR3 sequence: CASSLGSGTGSYDGLLDEQFF. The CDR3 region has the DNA TGTGCCAGCAGCTTAGGGTCCGGGACAGGGTCTTATGACGGGCTATTGGATGAGCAGTTCTTC.

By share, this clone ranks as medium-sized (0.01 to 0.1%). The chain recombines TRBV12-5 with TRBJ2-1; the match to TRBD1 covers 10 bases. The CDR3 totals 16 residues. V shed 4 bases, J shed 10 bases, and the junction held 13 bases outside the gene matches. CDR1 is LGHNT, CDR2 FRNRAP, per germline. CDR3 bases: TGTGCTAGTGGTTCAGAGTTTTCGGGACAGGGGATAGAGCAGTTCTTC. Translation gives CASGSEFSGQGIEQFF.

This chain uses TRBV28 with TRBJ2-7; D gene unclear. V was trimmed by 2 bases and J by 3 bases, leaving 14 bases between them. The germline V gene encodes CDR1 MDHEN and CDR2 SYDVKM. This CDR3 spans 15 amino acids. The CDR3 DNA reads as TGTGCCAGCAGTTTACGGCTACGCGCCTTCTACGAGCAGTACTTC. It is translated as CASSLRLRAFYEQYF.

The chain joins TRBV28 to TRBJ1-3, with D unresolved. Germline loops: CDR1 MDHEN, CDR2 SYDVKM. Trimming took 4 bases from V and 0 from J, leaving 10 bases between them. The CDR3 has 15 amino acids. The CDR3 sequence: CASSSGPRSGNTIYF. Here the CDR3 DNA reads TGTGCCAGCAGTTCAGGACCGCGCTCTGGAAACACCATATATTTT.

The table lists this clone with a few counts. The DNA for the CDR3 is TGTGCCAGCAGTTTAAAGCGGGTCTACAATGAGCAGTTCTTC. Protein product: CASSLKRVYNEQFF. This rearrangement joins TRBV28 to TRBJ2-1; the D gene is possibly TRBD2 (6 bases). This CDR3 has 14 residues. Germline V CDR1 and CDR2: MDHEN, SYDVKM. Deletions cut 2 bases from V and 3 bases from J, with 8 bases between.

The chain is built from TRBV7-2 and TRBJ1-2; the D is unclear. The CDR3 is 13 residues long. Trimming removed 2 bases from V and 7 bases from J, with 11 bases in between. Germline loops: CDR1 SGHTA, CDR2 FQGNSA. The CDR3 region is CASSLSELAGYTF. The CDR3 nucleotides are TGTGCCAGCAGCTTAAGCGAGCTTGCTGGCTACACCTTC.

The CDR3 loop reads CASSVRPPSMNTEAFF. The CDR3 bases are TGTGCCAGCAGTGTCCGACCCCCATCGATGAACACTGAAGCTTTCTTT. The chain has TRBV6-1 and TRBJ1-1; D is unresolved. In germline, CDR1 is MNHNS, CDR2 SASEGT. V was trimmed by 4 bases and J by 0 bases, leaving 15 bases between them. The CDR3 extends over 16 amino acids.

CDR3 amino acids: CASETGQNTEAFF. The CDR3, as DNA: TGTGCCAGTGAGACGGGCCAGAACACTGAAGCTTTCTTT. The chain has TRBV19 and TRBJ1-1; D gene uncertain. There are 13 residues in the CDR3. CDR1 is LNHDA and CDR2 is SQIVND in the germline V gene (reference sequence). The ends were cut back, 8 bases at V and 1 base at J, with 11 bases in the middle.

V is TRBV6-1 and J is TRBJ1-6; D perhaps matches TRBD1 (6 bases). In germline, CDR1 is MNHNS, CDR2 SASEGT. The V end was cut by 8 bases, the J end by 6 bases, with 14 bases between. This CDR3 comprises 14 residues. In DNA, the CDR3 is TGTGCCAGCGGTGGGGGGCGCAGTAATTCACCCCTCCACTTT. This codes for CASGGGRSNSPLHF.

CDR3 sequence reads: CATRGQRTYNEQFF. The CDR3 DNA sequence: TGTGCCACCCGAGGACAGAGGACCTACAATGAGCAGTTCTTC. The V and J genes are TRBV13 and TRBJ2-1; D may be TRBD1 (6 bases). V was cut by 10 bases and J by 2 bases, with 15 bases left in between. The CDR3 covers 14 residues. The germline gives CDR1 PRHDT, CDR2 FYEKMQ (reference sequence).

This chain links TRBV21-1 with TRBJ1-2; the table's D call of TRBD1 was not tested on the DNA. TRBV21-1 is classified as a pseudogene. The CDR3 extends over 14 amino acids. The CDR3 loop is CASSGTGKGDGYTF. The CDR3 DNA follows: TGTGCCAGCAGCGGGACAGGGAAAGGGGATGGCTACACCTTC.

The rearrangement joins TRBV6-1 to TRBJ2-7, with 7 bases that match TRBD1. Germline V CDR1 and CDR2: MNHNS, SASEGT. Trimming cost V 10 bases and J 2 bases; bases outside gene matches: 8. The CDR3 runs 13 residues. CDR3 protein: CATPGQFTYEQYV. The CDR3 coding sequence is TGTGCCACCCCGGGACAGTTTACCTACGAGCAGTACGTC.

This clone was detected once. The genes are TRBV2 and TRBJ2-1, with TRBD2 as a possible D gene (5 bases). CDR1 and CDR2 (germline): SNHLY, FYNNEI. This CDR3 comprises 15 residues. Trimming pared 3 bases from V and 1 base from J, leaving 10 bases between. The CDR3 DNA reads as TGTGCCAGCAGTGAGGAGGCATCGTCCTACAATGAGCAGTTCTTC. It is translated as CASSEEASSYNEQFF. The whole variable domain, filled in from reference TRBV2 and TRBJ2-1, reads EPEVTQTPSHQVTQMGQEVILRCVPISNHLYFYWYRQILGQKVEFLVSFYNNEISEKSEIFDDQFSVERPDGSNFTLKIRSTKLEDSAMYFCASSEEASSYNEQFFGPGTRLTVL.

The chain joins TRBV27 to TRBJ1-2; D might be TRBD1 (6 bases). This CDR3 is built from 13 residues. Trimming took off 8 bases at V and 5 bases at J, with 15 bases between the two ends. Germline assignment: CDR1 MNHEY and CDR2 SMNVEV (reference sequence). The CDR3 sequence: CASGELGGYGYTF. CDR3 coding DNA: TGTGCCAGCGGAGAGTTAGGGGGTTATGGCTACACCTTC.

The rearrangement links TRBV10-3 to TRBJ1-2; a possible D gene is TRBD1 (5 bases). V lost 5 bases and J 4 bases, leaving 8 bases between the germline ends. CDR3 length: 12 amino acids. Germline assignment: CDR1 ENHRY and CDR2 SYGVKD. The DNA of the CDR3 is TGTGCCATCAGTAAGGACACCTATGGCTACACCTTC. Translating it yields CAISKDTYGYTF.

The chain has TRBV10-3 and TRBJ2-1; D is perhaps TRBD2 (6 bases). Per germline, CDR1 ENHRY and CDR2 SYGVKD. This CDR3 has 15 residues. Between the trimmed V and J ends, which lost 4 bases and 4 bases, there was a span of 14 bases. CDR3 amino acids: CAISAPPGGYNEQFF. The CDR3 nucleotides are TGTGCCATCAGTGCCCCCCCCGGGGGTTACAATGAGCAGTTCTTC.

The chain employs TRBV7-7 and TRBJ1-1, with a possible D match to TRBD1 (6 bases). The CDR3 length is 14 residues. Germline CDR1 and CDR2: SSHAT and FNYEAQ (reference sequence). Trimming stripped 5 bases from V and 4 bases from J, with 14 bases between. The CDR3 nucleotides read TGTGCCAGCAGCCCACAGACAGGTGTCACTGAAGCTTTCTTT. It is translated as CASSPQTGVTEAFF. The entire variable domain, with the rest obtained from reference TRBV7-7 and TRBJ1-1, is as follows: GAGVSQSPRYKVTKRGQDVTLRCDPISSHATLYWYQQALGQGPEFLTYFNYEAQPDKSGLPSDRFSAERPEGSISTLTIQRTEQRDSAMYRCASSPQTGVTEAFFGQGTRLTVV.

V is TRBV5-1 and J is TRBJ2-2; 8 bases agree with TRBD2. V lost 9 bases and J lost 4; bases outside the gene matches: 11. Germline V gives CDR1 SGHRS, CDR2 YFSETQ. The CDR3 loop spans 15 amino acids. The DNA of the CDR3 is TGCGCCATCAAGCCGGGGGGGCAGAGCACCGGGGAGCTGTTTTTT. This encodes CAIKPGGQSTGELFF.

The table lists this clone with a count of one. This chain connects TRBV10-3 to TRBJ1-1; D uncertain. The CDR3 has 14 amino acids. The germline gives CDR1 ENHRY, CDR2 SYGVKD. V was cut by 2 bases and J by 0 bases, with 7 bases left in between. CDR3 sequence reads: CAISEDSLNTEAFF. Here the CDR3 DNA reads TGTGCCATCAGTGAGGACTCACTGAACACTGAAGCTTTCTTT.